This section outlines one T cell receptor beta chain sequence together with its context. Its specificity is not known. This specimen belongs to a study of beta chain features in type 1 diabetes. Stem cell-like memory, regulatory, central memory and naive CD4+ cells were sorted via CD45RO/CCR7/CD25/CD127/CD95/CD27. General observations from the study: The study found moderately but significantly shorter TCRB CDR3s in all four CD4+ subsets of Type 1 diabetes patients. It was among patients, rather than healthy donors, that naive, central memory and Treg TCRB repertoires appeared more similar.

Trimming took 5 bases from V and 7 from J, leaving 15 bases between them. CDR1 SGHNT and CDR2 YENEEA come from the germline V gene. CDR3 length: 14 amino acids. Isolated RNA was reverse transcribed in full, so expressed TCRB transcripts were sequenced. Method: immunoSEQ multiplex PCR; TCRdb's copy keeps in-frame clones and lacks some. The table lists hundreds of thousands of clones, more than 12% of them singletons, with 0.04% in the top ten. The TCR was taken from a man younger than 35 with type 1 diabetes. V is TRBV11-3 and J is TRBJ2-1; D may be TRBD1 (6 bases). Sequenced sample: naive CD4+ T cells from blood. The CDR3 coding sequence is TGTGCCAGCAGCCTGACCAGGGGAAGTAATGAGCAGTTCTTC. Its protein is CASSLTRGSNEQFF.